The 32 T cell receptor beta chains in this list originate from one sample, sequenced in a study of OX40 agonist ivuxolimab in advanced cancers. Using immunoSEQ multiplex PCR, the repertoire was profiled, and TCRdb retains in-frame clones only, with some absent. The data contain about 47,000 clones, 87% of them singletons. Sequenced here: CD4+ or CD8+ T cells sorted from blood, sampled in a trial of the OX40 agonist ivuxolimab. The receptors were gathered from an adult with an advanced solid tumor such as melanoma, head and neck, liver or kidney cancer.

Here the CDR3 DNA reads TGTGCCAGCAGCTTGAGATCTGTAGGTTCCGAGCAGTACTTC. Translating gives CASSLRSVGSEQYF. This chain links TRBV5-4 with TRBJ2-7; D uncertain. Germline V gene data show CDR1 as SGHNT and CDR2 as YYREEE (reference sequence). V dropped 1 base and J dropped 6 bases, with 14 bases sitting between them. This CDR3 is built from 14 residues.

V gene TRBV9 combines with J gene TRBJ2-7; D is uncertain. The germline V and J ends were trimmed by 3 bases and 0 bases, with 10 bases remaining between them. The germline V gene encodes CDR1 SGDLS and CDR2 YYNGEE. The length of the CDR3 is 14 residues. The CDR3 bases are TGTGCCAGCAGCGAGTCCGGGCACTCCTACGAGCAGTACTTC. It is translated as CASSESGHSYEQYF.

This clone was seen only once. The rearrangement links TRBV30 to TRBJ2-5; D is undetermined. The tail of the sequence fits TRBJ2-7 better, so the J call may be wrong. This CDR3 is built from 13 residues. The germline CDR1 and CDR2 sequences are GTSNPN and SVGIG (reference sequence). The CDR3 sequence: CAWSRPPGHEQYF. CDR3 DNA sequence: TGTGCCTGGAGTCGGCCCCCGGGTCACGAGCAGTACTTC.

A few counts support this clone. The chain has TRBV7-9 and TRBJ1-5; maybe TRBD1 (6 bases). Trimming stripped 5 bases from V and 5 bases from J, with 19 bases between. The CDR3 sequence is 16 residues long. CDR1 and CDR2 (germline): SEHNR, FQNEAQ (reference sequence). The CDR3 region has the DNA TGTGCCAGCAGCCGCGGGGGAACAGGGTGGCATCAGCCCCAGCATTTT. Amino acid sequence: CASSRGGTGWHQPQHF.

CDR3 sequence: CASRGGEVHGYTF. The CDR3 region has the DNA TGTGCCAGCAGAGGGGGGGAGGTTCATGGCTACACCTTC. The genes are TRBV2 and TRBJ1-2, with D tentatively TRBD1 (6 bases). CDR1 is SNHLY and CDR2 is FYNNEI in the germline V gene. The CDR3 is made up of 13 amino acids. V was pared by 6 bases and J by 6 bases, with 14 bases between.

The chain joins TRBV18 to TRBJ1-1; no reliable D call. The CDR3 contains 16 residues. The V gene's germline CDR1 is KGHSH and CDR2 LQKENI. Between the trimmed V and J ends, which lost 1 base and 2 bases, there was a span of 14 bases. The CDR3 DNA reads as TGTGCCAGCTCACCACTTATTAGGAACACCAACACTGAAGCTTTCTTT. Residues: CASSPLIRNTNTEAFF. The full variable domain, rest sourced from reference TRBV18 and TRBJ1-1, is NAGVMQNPRHLVRRRGQEARLRCSPMKGHSHVYWYRQLPEEGLKFMVYLQKENIIDESGMPKERFSAEFPKEGPSILRIQQVVRGDSAAYFCASSPLIRNTNTEAFFGQGTRLTVV.

V is TRBV19 and J is TRBJ2-7; 8 bases align to TRBD2. Trimming took 3 bases from V and 7 from J; bases not matched to a gene: 11. The CDR3 covers 15 residues. Germline V lookup: CDR1 LNHDA, CDR2 SQIVND (reference sequence). This CDR3 is CASSISAGDPREQYF. The CDR3 nucleotides read TGTGCCAGTAGTATTTCAGCGGGAGACCCTCGAGAGCAGTACTTC.

The V call is TRBV27, the J call TRBJ2-2; no reliable D call. Germline V lookup: CDR1 MNHEY, CDR2 SMNVEV (reference sequence). The ends were cut back, 5 bases at V and 2 bases at J, with 12 bases in the middle. CDR3 length: 15 amino acids. CDR3 nucleotides: TGTGCCAGCAGTCCCACCCGGCTTAACACCGGGGAGCTGTTTTTT. Translated: CASSPTRLNTGELFF.

V is TRBV7-2 and J is TRBJ1-5; no clear D. Looked up from germline, CDR1 is SGHTA and CDR2 is FQGNSA. The CDR3 is made up of 13 amino acids. The ends were cut back, 0 bases at V and 5 bases at J, with 5 bases in the middle. The CDR3 nucleotides read TGTGCCAGCAGCTTAGCCCACGATCAGCCCCAGCATTTT. This sequence encodes CASSLAHDQPQHF.

V usage is TRBV5-5 and J usage is TRBJ1-4; D possibly corresponds to TRBD1 (6 bases). The germline V gene has CDR1 SGHKS and CDR2 YYEKEE (reference sequence). The CDR3 extends over 14 amino acids. V was trimmed by 0 bases and J by 8 bases, leaving 11 bases between them. The CDR3 DNA reads TGTGCCAGCAGCTTGGTACAGGGAGACGAAAAACTGTTTTTT. It yields the protein CASSLVQGDEKLFF. Together with reference TRBV5-5 and TRBJ1-4, the CDR3 gives the full variable domain: DAGVTQSPTHLIKTRGQQVTLRCSPISGHKSVSWYQQVLGQGPQFIFQYYEKEERGRGNFPDRFSARQFPNYSSELNVNALLLGDSALYLCASSLVQGDEKLFFGSGTQLSVL.

V and J are TRBV27 and TRBJ2-3; D is perhaps TRBD2 (6 bases). The CDR3 is made up of 14 amino acids. In germline, CDR1 is MNHEY, CDR2 SMNVEV (reference sequence). V lost 7 bases to trimming and J lost 4 bases, with 15 bases between them. CDR3 bases: TGTGCCAGCACGTGGGGCGGCGGGGCAGATACGCAGTATTTT. This codes for CASTWGGGADTQYF.

The rearrangement links TRBV28 to TRBJ1-5; TRBD1 matches 7 bases. Per the germline V gene, CDR1 is MDHEN and CDR2 is SYDVKM. The CDR3 is made up of 16 amino acids. Germline trimming cut 2 bases from V and 1 base from J; bases unmatched to any gene: 5. CDR3 region: CASSLPTGKSNQPQHF. CDR3 nucleotide sequence: TGTGCCAGCAGTTTACCGACAGGGAAGAGCAATCAGCCCCAGCATTTT.

This clone appeared a few times. This sequence joins TRBV30 and TRBJ1-4; 7 bases are a match to TRBD1. The CDR3 has 14 amino acids. V trimming: 5 bases; J trimming: 11 bases; junction bases outside the gene matches: 14. CDR1 GTSNPN and CDR2 SVGIG come from the germline V gene (reference sequence). The CDR3 nucleotides are TGTGCCTGGGGAATACAGGGGCCAGGCGGGAAACTGTTTTTT. Translated, it gives CAWGIQGPGGKLFF.

The CDR3 protein is CASSNSGRRNTGELFF. The DNA of the CDR3 is TGTGCCAGCAGCAATAGCGGGAGGAGGAACACCGGGGAGCTGTTTTTT. This chain connects TRBV5-4 to TRBJ2-2, with 10 bases identical to TRBD2. Germline V gene lookup returns CDR1 SGHNT and CDR2 YYREEE (reference sequence). CDR3 size: 16 residues. Trimming removed 4 bases from V and 1 base from J; junction bases left unmatched: 4. The full variable domain, in which reference TRBV5-4 and TRBJ2-2 provide the parts outside the CDR3, is ETGVTQSPTHLIKTRGQQVTLRCSSQSGHNTVSWYQQALGQGPQFIFQYYREEENGRGNFPPRFSGLQFPNYSSELNVNALELDDSALYLCASSNSGRRNTGELFFGEGSRLTVL.

V gene TRBV9 combines with J gene TRBJ1-2, with a possible D match to TRBD1 (5 bases). Trimming cost V 0 bases and J 6 bases, with 12 bases left between them. CDR3 size: 14 residues. The germline V gene encodes CDR1 SGDLS and CDR2 YYNGEE. The CDR3 loop reads CASSVGTKGNGYTF. Here the CDR3 DNA reads TGTGCCAGCAGCGTAGGGACAAAGGGAAATGGCTACACCTTC. Based on the CDR3 plus reference TRBV9 and TRBJ1-2, the full variable domain is DSGVTQTPKHLITATGQRVTLRCSPRSGDLSVYWYQQSLDQGLQFLIQYYNGEERAKGNILERFSAQQFPDLHSELNLSSLELGDSALYFCASSVGTKGNGYTFGSGTRLTVV.

The chain uses TRBV27 and TRBJ2-3; 15 bases are a match to TRBD2. This CDR3 has 17 amino acids. After removal of 3 bases from V and 7 bases from J, the junction contained 8 bases not matched to a gene. CDR1 and CDR2 from the germline V gene are MNHEY and SMNVEV (reference sequence). In DNA form, the CDR3 reads TGTGCCAGCAGTTTCTACCGGACTAGCGGGAGGGGATATACGCAGTATTTT. It is translated as CASSFYRTSGRGYTQYF.

The genes are TRBV9 and TRBJ2-1; D is perhaps TRBD2 (6 bases). V dropped 1 base and J dropped 3 bases, with 14 bases sitting between them. Germline V lookup: CDR1 SGDLS, CDR2 YYNGEE. This CDR3 comprises 16 residues. CDR3 DNA: TGTGCCAGCAGCGTAAGTTCGGCTAGCGACTACAATGAGCAGTTCTTC. The encoded protein is CASSVSSASDYNEQFF. Drawing the rest from reference TRBV9 and TRBJ2-1, the complete variable domain is DSGVTQTPKHLITATGQRVTLRCSPRSGDLSVYWYQQSLDQGLQFLIQYYNGEERAKGNILERFSAQQFPDLHSELNLSSLELGDSALYFCASSVSSASDYNEQFFGPGTRLTVL.

The rearrangement uses TRBV27 and TRBJ1-2; D not resolved. V was clipped by 3 bases and J by 2 bases, with 16 bases between them. Germline V gene data show CDR1 as MNHEY and CDR2 as SMNVEV (reference sequence). The CDR3 runs 16 residues. The CDR3 reads CASSFSGPAANYGYTF. The DNA for the CDR3 is TGTGCCAGCAGTTTCTCGGGTCCTGCGGCGAACTATGGCTACACCTTC.

This clone occurred once. The rearrangement joins TRBV12-5 to TRBJ2-3; the D gene is possibly TRBD1 (5 bases). The germline gives CDR1 LGHNT, CDR2 FRNRAP. The CDR3 has 13 amino acids. V was shortened by 8 bases and J by 0 bases, with 9 bases between the two germline ends. In nucleotides, the CDR3 is TGTGCTAGTCGCAGGGCTAGCACAGATACGCAGTATTTT. Encoded protein: CASRRASTDTQYF.

The genes are TRBV27 and TRBJ2-7; D unresolved. CDR1 and CDR2 (germline): MNHEY, SMNVEV (reference sequence). V lost 3 bases and J 0 bases, leaving 3 bases between the germline ends. The CDR3 length is 12 residues. DNA of the CDR3: TGTGCCAGCAGTTTTATCTCCTACGAGCAGTACTTC. This sequence encodes CASSFISYEQYF.

The chain is built from TRBV5-1 and TRBJ1-4; D might be TRBD1 (5 bases). CDR3 length: 14 residues. CDR1 and CDR2 (germline): SGHRS, YFSETQ. The V and J ends lost 4 bases and 6 bases respectively, with 13 bases between them. For the CDR3, the DNA is TGCGCCAGCAGCGGCAGGCGGGGCGATGAAAAACTGTTTTTT. Translating it yields CASSGRRGDEKLFF.

The chain joins TRBV28 to TRBJ1-5, with 7 nucleotides matching TRBD1. The CDR3 length is 16 residues. V shed 5 bases, J shed 4 bases, and the junction held 11 bases outside the gene matches. Germline CDR1 MDHEN, CDR2 SYDVKM. CDR3 nucleotide sequence: TGTGCCAGCAGTCCGTGGACAGGTCAAGTAAATCAGCCCCAGCATTTT. Translating gives CASSPWTGQVNQPQHF.

This clone showed up just a few times. The V call is TRBV27, the J call TRBJ2-3; 9 bases align to TRBD2. Germline V gene sequence: CDR1 MNHEY, CDR2 SMNVEV (reference sequence). V gave up 2 bases and J gave up 2 bases; unmatched junction bases: 5. There are 16 residues in the CDR3. CDR3 nucleotides: TGTGCCAGCAGTTTAAGGCTAGCGGGACCCACAGATACGCAGTATTTT. This gives the protein CASSLRLAGPTDTQYF.

V usage is TRBV5-1 and J usage is TRBJ2-1; D is unclear. Germline V lookup: CDR1 SGHRS, CDR2 YFSETQ. Trimming shortened V by 5 bases and J by 4 bases, and 16 bases separated the two germline ends. The CDR3 totals 15 residues. The CDR3, as DNA: TGCGCCAGCAGATCGACACCAACGGAATACAATGAGCAGTTCTTC. Its translation: CASRSTPTEYNEQFF.

This chain joins TRBV28 and TRBJ2-1; D not resolved. This CDR3 region has 15 residues. The germline V gene has CDR1 MDHEN and CDR2 SYDVKM. The ends were cut back, 5 bases at V and 5 bases at J, with 16 bases in the middle. CDR3 in amino acids: CASSAQDRLDNEQFF. The DNA of the CDR3 is TGTGCCAGCAGTGCCCAAGACCGACTGGACAATGAGCAGTTCTTC.

This clone was recorded only once. The chain has TRBV6-6 and TRBJ2-7, with no clear D. The V and J ends lost 0 bases and 1 base respectively, with 10 bases between them. The CDR3 contains 15 residues. The V gene's germline CDR1 is MNHNY and CDR2 SVGAGI (reference sequence). The CDR3 DNA follows: TGTGCCAGCAGTTACTCGGGCACTGGGTCCTACGAGCAGTACTTC. It is translated as CASSYSGTGSYEQYF.

V usage is TRBV18 and J usage is TRBJ1-5; TRBD1 might be the D (6 bases). CDR1 KGHSH and CDR2 LQKENI come from the germline V gene. The CDR3 sequence is 16 residues long. Deletions cut 2 bases from V and 0 bases from J, with 11 bases between. In DNA, the CDR3 is TGTGCCAGCTCACCAGGGGGCTATTCTAGCAATCAGCCCCAGCATTTT. As protein: CASSPGGYSSNQPQHF. Full variable domain (rest looked up from reference TRBV18 and TRBJ1-5): NAGVMQNPRHLVRRRGQEARLRCSPMKGHSHVYWYRQLPEEGLKFMVYLQKENIIDESGMPKERFSAEFPKEGPSILRIQQVVRGDSAAYFCASSPGGYSSNQPQHFGDGTRLSIL.

The gene calls are TRBV19 and TRBJ2-5, with 9 nucleotides matching TRBD1. With 5 bases clipped from V and 2 bases from J, the junction kept 3 bases outside the gene matches. This CDR3 is built from 14 residues. The germline V gene encodes CDR1 LNHDA and CDR2 SQIVND (reference sequence). The CDR3 DNA is TGTGCCAGTAGTCTCGGGACAGGGCAAGAGACCCAGTACTTC. It is translated as CASSLGTGQETQYF. Combining the CDR3 with reference TRBV19 and TRBJ2-5 gives the whole variable domain DGGITQSPKYLFRKEGQNVTLSCEQNLNHDAMYWYRQDPGQGLRLIYYSQIVNDFQKGDIAEGYSVSREKKESFPLTVTSAQKNPTAFYLCASSLGTGQETQYFGPGTRLLVL.

The chain combines TRBV5-1 with TRBJ2-1; the D gene is possibly TRBD2 (6 bases). Deletions cut 6 bases from V and 7 bases from J, with 20 bases between. The CDR3 covers 15 residues. Germline CDR1 and CDR2: SGHRS and YFSETQ. The CDR3 DNA reads TGCGCCAGCACCAGTCCGGGCCTCGGAGGGAATGAGCAGTTCTTC. It encodes CASTSPGLGGNEQFF.

This clone has only one observation. The V gene is TRBV14, the J gene TRBJ1-1; D is uncertain. V dropped 0 bases and J dropped 4 bases, with 12 bases sitting between them. This CDR3 has 15 amino acids. The V gene's germline CDR1 is SGHDN and CDR2 FVKESK. CDR3 DNA sequence: TGTGCCAGCAGCCAAGATTTAGCCAGGTCCACTGAAGCTTTCTTT. It translates to CASSQDLARSTEAFF.

The chain carries TRBV10-2 and TRBJ1-5, with unresolved D. The CDR3 runs 12 residues. Germline CDR1 and CDR2: WSHSY and SAAADI. V shed 2 bases and J shed 7 bases, with 6 bases lying between them. The DNA for the CDR3 is TGCGCCAGCAGTGAGGTCGGGCAGCCCCAGCATTTT. Protein product: CASSEVGQPQHF.

The genes are TRBV28 and TRBJ1-5, with TRBD1 identical over 11 bases. V lost 6 bases to trimming and J lost 6 bases; unmatched junction nucleotides: 7. In germline, CDR1 is MDHEN, CDR2 SYDVKM. CDR3 length: 15 amino acids. The CDR3 spells CASRQGQGVGQPQHF. In DNA, the CDR3 is TGTGCCAGCAGACAGGGACAGGGGGTCGGTCAGCCCCAGCATTTT.